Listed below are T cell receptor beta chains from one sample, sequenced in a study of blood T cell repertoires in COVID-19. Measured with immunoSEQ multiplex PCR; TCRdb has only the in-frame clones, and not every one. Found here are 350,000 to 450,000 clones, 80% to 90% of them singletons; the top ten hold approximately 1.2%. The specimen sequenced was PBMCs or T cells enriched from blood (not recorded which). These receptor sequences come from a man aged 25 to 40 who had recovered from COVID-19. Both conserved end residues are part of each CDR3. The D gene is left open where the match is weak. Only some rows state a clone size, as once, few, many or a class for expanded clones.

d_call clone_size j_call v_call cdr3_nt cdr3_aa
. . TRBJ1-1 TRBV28 TGTGCCAGCAGTACCCTACAGGGAAAGTTGAACACTGAAGCTTTCTTT CASSTLQGKLNTEAFF
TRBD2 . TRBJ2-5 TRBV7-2 TGTGCCAGCAGCTTAAGACTAGCGGGAGGCCAAGAGACCCAGTACTTC CASSLRLAGGQETQYF
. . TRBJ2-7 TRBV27 TGTGCCAGCATCCCGGTGAGGGACTCCTACGAGCAGTACTTC CASIPVRDSYEQYF
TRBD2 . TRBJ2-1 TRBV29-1 TGCAGCGTCGTTAGACTAGCGGGAGATTCAGGTGAGCAGTTCTTC CSVVRLAGDSGEQFF
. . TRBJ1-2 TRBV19 TGTGCCACCTCGACAGTGACGAACTATGGCTACACCTTC CATSTVTNYGYTF
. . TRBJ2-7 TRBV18 TGTGCCAGCTCACAAACGCTGGACAGCTACGAGCAGTACTTC CASSQTLDSYEQYF
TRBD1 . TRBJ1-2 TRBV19 TGTGCCAGTAGTACCCCGGGACAGATCTATGGCTACACCTTC CASSTPGQIYGYTF
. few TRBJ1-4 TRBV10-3 TGTGCCACTCTCGACGGCGGTTGGAAAAAACTGTTTTTT CATLDGGWKKLFF
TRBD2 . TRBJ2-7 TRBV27 TGTGCCAGCAGTTCCATTGGGACTAGCGGGAGTTTCCACGAGCAGTACTTC CASSSIGTSGSFHEQYF
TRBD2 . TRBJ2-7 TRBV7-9 TGTGCCAGTAGCGGTAGCGGGAGTGGCGAGCAGTACTTC CASSGSGSGEQYF
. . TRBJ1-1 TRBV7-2 TGTGCCAGCAGCTCCGGGACACACACTGAAGCTTTCTTT CASSSGTHTEAFF
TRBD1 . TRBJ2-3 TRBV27 TGTGCCAGCAAATCTCGGCCGGGACAGGGATCCCGGATACCGGAGTATTTT CASKSRPGQGSRIPEYF
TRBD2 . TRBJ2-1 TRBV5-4 TGTGCCAGCAGCCCGCCTAGCGGGAGGGGGGGGCAGTTCTTC CASSPPSGRGGQFF
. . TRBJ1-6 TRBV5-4 TGTGCCAGCAGCGAGGACAGTAGTTCACCCCTCCACTTT CASSEDSSSPLHF
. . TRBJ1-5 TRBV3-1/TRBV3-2 TGTGCCAGCAGTAGCGGAGGGCACGATCAGCCCCAGCATTTT CASSSGGHDQPQHF
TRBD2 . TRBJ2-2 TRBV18 TGTGCCAGCTCATCGGAAAGCGGGAATCCCACCGGGGAGCTGTTTTTT CASSSESGNPTGELFF
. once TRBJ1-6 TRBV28 TGTGCCACTCACATCACAGGGAACTCACCCCTCCACTTT CATHITGNSPLHF
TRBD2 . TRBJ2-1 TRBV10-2 TGCGCCAGCAGTGGACTAGCGGGAGCTGAGCAGTTCTTC CASSGLAGAEQFF
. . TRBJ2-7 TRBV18 TGTGCCAGCTCGTCGAGAGACAGCCCCTACGAGCAGTACTTC CASSSRDSPYEQYF
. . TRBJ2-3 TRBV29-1 TGCAGCGTTGATAGCTCGGGGACAGATACGCAGTATTTT CSVDSSGTDTQYF
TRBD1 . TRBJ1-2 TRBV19 TGTGCCAGTAGACCCGGGACAGGGGGCGGCTACACCTTC CASRPGTGGGYTF
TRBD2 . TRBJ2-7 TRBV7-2 TGTGCCAGCAGCCCGGGGACTAGCGGGATCTACGAGCAGTACTTC CASSPGTSGIYEQYF
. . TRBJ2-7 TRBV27 TGTGCCAGCAGGGCAGAGGGAGGTTTGATATCCGAGCAGTACTTC CASRAEGGLISEQYF
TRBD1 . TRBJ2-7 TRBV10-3 TGTGCCATCAGTAAGACAGGGGGCACCTACGAGCAGTACTTC CAISKTGGTYEQYF
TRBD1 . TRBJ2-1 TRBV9 TGTGCCAGCAGCGAGTGGGGGACAGGGGGCGATGAGCAGTTCTTC CASSEWGTGGDEQFF
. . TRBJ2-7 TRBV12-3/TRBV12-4 TGTGCCAGCAGGACTAGTATCTACGAGCAGTACTTC CASRTSIYEQYF
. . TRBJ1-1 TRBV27 TGTGCCAGCAGTTTAGTTAGAAACACTGAAGCTTTCTTT CASSLVRNTEAFF
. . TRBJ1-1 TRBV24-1 TGTGCCACCAGTACAGGCACTGAAGCTTTCTTT CATSTGTEAFF
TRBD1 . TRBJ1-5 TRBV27 TGTGCCAGCAGATCTGACAGGGGTTATAGCAATCAGCCCCAGCATTTT CASRSDRGYSNQPQHF
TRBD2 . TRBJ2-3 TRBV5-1 TGCGCCAGCAGCTTGTCTAGCGGGAGGATAATAGATACGCAGTATTTT CASSLSSGRIIDTQYF
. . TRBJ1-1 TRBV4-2 TGTGCCAGCAGCCAAGGAATAGAGGTCACTGAAGCTTTCTTT CASSQGIEVTEAFF
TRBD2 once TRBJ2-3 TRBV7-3 TGTGCCAGCAGCCCGGGAGGCGGGAGAACAGATACGCAGTATTTT CASSPGGGRTDTQYF
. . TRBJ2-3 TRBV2 TGTGCCAGCAGTTTTCACACAGATACGCAGTATTTT CASSFHTDTQYF
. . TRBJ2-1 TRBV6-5 TGTGCCAGCAGGGCCACAGGGCGGAATGAGCAGTTCTTC CASRATGRNEQFF
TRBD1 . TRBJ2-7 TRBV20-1 TGCAGTGCTAGTCGCTTGCCAGGGGGCTATGGCGAGCAGTACTTC CSASRLPGGYGEQYF
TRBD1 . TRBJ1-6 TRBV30 TGTGCCTGGAGGGGACAGGGATTGCCACCCCTCCACTTT CAWRGQGLPPLHF
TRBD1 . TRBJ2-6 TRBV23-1 TGCGCCAGCAGTCATTCTCACCGGGACAGGGGATCTGGGGCCAACGTCCTGACTTTC CASSHSHRDRGSGANVLTF
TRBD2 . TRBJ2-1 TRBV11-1 TGTGCCAGCAGCCTCGCCCTAGCGGGAGTAAATGAGCAGTTCTTC CASSLALAGVNEQFF
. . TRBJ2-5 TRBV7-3 TGTGCCAGCAGCTTAAGTAAACAAGAGACCCAGTACTTC CASSLSKQETQYF
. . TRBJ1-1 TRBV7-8 TGTGCCACCGAAGGGGATAGCCCCTTCGTGAACACTGAAGCTTTCTTT CATEGDSPFVNTEAFF
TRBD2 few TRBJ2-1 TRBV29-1 TGCAGCGTTCCGGGGAGGGTCTATGAGCAGTTCTTC CSVPGRVYEQFF
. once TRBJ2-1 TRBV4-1 TGCGCCAGCAGCCATCCGATGGTAGGAGACAATGAGCAGTTCTTC CASSHPMVGDNEQFF
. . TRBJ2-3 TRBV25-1 TGTGCCAGCACAGGGGGACTTTTACAGGCCGATACGCAGTATTTT CASTGGLLQADTQYF
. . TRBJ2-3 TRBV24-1 TGTGCCACCAGTGATTCCTTTCGAGATACGCAGTATTTT CATSDSFRDTQYF
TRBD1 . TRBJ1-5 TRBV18 TGTGCCAGCTCACCCGGCAGGGGGGATCAGCCCCAGCATTTT CASSPGRGDQPQHF
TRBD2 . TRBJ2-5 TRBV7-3 TGTGCCAGCAGCCAAGGGACTAGCGGGAGGGGGAAGACCCAGTACTTC CASSQGTSGRGKTQYF
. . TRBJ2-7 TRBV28 TGTGCCAGCAGAGACAGCGCCTACGAGCAGTACTTC CASRDSAYEQYF
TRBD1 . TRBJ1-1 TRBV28 TGTGCCAGCAGTTTTTCGGGGACAGTGGTAAACACTGAAGCTTTCTTT CASSFSGTVVNTEAFF
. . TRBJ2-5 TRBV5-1 TGCGCCAGCAGCTTCCTGACTTTTCAAGAGACCCAGTACTTC CASSFLTFQETQYF
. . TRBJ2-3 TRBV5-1 TGCGCCAGCAGCTTAGGGGCGCTCAGCACAGATACGCAGTATTTT CASSLGALSTDTQYF
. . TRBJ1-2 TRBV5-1 TGCGCCAGCAGCTCTGGGACGGACTATGGTGGTAACTATGGCTACACCTTC CASSSGTDYGGNYGYTF
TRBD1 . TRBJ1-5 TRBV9 TGTGCCAGCAGCTACGGGACAGGGGGCCTTCAGCCCCAGCATTTT CASSYGTGGLQPQHF
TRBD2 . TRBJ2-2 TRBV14 TGTGCCAGCAGCCAAGCACTAGCGGATTACACCGGGGAGCTGTTTTTT CASSQALADYTGELFF